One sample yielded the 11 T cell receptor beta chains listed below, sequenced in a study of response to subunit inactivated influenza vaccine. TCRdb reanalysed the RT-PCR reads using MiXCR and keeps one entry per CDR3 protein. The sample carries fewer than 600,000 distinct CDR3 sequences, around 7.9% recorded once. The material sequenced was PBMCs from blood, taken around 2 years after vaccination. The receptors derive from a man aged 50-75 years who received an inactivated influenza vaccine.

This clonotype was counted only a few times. The DNA for the CDR3 is TGTGCCACCAGCCCCCGCGGGCTAGCTGGCGAGACCCAGTACTTC. As protein: CATSPRGLAGETQYF. The chain has TRBV15 and TRBJ2-5; maybe TRBD2 (5 bases). Deletions cut 5 bases from V and 5 bases from J, with 18 bases between. The germline V gene has CDR1 LNHNV and CDR2 YYDKDF (reference sequence). CDR3 length equals 15 residues. The whole variable domain, remainder taken from reference TRBV15 and TRBJ2-5, is DAMVIQNPRYQVTQFGKPVTLSCSQTLNHNVMYWYQQKSSQAPKLLFHYYDKDFNNEADTPDNFQSRRPNTSFCFLDIRSPGLGDTAMYLCATSPRGLAGETQYFGPGTRLLVL.

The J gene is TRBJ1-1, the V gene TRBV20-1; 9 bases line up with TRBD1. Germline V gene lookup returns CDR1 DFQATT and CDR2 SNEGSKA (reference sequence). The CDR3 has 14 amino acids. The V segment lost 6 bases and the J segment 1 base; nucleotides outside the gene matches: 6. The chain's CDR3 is CSAEDRGRNTEAFF. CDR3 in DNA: TGCAGTGCCGAGGACAGGGGCAGGAACACTGAAGCTTTCTTT.

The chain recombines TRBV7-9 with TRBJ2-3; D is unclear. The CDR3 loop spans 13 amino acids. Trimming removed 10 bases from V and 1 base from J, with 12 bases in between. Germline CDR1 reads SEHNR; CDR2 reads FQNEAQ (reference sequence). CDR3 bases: TGTGCCACTTCAAGACTTCGCACAGATACGCAGTATTTT. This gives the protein CATSRLRTDTQYF.

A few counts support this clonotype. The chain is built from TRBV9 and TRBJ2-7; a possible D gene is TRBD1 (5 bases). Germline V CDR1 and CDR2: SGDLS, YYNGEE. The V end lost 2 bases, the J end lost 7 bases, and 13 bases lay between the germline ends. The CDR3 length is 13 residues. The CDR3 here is CASSVAGSGEQYF. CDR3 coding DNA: TGTGCCAGCAGCGTGGCAGGGTCAGGGGAGCAGTACTTC.

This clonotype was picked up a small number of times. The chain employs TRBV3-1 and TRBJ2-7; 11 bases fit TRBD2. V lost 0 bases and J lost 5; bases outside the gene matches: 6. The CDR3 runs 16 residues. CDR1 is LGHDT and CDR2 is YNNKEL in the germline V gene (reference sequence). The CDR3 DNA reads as TGTGCCAGCAGCCAAGAAATATCTAGCGGGGGGAACGAGCAGTACTTC. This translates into CASSQEISSGGNEQYF.

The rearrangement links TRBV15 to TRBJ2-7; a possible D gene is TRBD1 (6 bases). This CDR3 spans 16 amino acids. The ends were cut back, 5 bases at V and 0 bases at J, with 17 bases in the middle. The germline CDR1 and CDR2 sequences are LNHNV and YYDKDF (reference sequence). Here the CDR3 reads CATSSRLTGFSYEQYF. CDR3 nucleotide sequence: TGTGCCACCAGCTCTAGGTTGACAGGCTTCTCCTACGAGCAGTACTTC.

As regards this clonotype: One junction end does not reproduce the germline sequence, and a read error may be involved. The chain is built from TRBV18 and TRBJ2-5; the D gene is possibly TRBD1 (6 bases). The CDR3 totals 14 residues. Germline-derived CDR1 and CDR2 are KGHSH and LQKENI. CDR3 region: CASSPTRGGETQYF. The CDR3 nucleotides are TGTGCTAGCTCACCAACCAGGGGCGGGGAGACCCAGTACTTC.

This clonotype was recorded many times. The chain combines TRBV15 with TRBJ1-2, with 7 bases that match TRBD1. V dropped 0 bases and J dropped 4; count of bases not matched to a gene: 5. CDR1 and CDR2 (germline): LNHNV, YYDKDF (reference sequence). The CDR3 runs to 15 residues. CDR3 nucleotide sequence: TGTGCCACCAGCAGAGATTCTCGGACAGGCTATGGCTACACCTTC. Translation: CATSRDSRTGYGYTF.

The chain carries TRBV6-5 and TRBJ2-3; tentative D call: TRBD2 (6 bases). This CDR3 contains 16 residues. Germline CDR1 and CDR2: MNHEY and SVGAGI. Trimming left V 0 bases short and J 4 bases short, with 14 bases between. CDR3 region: CASSYSSGVRADTQYF. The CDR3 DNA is TGTGCCAGCAGTTACTCATCGGGGGTTAGAGCAGATACGCAGTATTTT.

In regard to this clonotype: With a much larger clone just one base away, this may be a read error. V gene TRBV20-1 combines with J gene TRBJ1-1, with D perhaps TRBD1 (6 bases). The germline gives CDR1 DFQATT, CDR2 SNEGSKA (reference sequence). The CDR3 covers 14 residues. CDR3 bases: TGCTGTGCTAGACGGGGGGGCGGAAACACTGAAGCTTTCTTT. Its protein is CCARRGGGNTEAFF.

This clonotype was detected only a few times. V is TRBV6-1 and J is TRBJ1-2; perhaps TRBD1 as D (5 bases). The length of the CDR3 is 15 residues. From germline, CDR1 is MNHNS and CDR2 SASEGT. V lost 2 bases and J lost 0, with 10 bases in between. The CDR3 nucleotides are TGTGCCAGCAGTGAAACCGAGGGGACTAACTATGGCTACACCTTC. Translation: CASSETEGTNYGYTF.